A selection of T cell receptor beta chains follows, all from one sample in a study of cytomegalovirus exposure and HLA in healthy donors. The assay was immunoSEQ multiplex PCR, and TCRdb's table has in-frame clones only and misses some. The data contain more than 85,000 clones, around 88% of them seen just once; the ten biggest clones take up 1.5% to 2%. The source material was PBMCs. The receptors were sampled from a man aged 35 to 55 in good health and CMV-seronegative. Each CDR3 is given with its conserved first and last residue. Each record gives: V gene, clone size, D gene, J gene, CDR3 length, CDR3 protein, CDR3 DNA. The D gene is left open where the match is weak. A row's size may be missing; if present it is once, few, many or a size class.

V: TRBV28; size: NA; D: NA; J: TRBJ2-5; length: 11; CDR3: CASSLEKTQYF; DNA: TGTGCCAGCAGCCTTGAGAAGACCCAGTACTTC
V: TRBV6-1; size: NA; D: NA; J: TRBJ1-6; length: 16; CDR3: CASSEDGSSYNSPLHF; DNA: TGTGCCAGCAGTGAAGACGGTAGCTCCTATAATTCACCCCTCCACTTT
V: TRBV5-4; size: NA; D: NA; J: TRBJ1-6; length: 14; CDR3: CASSLRGLNSPLHF; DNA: TGTGCCAGCAGCTTACGGGGGTTGAATTCACCCCTCCACTTT
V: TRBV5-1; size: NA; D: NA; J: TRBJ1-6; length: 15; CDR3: CASRNSGQFNSPLHF; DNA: TGCGCCAGCAGAAATTCCGGACAGTTTAATTCACCCCTCCACTTT
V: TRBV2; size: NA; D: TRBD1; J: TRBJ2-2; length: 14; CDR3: CASSEHRGNGELFF; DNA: TGTGCCAGCAGTGAACACAGGGGGAACGGGGAGCTGTTTTTT
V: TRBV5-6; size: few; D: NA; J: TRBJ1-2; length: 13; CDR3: CASSLGRQAGYTF; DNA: TGTGCCAGCAGCTTGGGCCGGCAGGCAGGCTACACCTTC
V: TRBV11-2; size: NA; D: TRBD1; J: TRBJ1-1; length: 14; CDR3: CASSATGVGTEAFF; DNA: TGTGCCAGCAGCGCAACAGGGGTGGGAACTGAAGCTTTCTTT
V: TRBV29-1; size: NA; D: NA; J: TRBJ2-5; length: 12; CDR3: CSVDRGEETQYF; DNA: TGCAGCGTTGACAGGGGGGAAGAGACCCAGTACTTC
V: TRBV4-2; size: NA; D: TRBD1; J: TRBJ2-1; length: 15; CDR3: CASSQVQGPMNEQFF; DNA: TGTGCCAGCAGCCAAGTACAGGGGCCAATGAATGAGCAGTTCTTC
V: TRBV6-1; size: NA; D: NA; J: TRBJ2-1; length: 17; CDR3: CASSEEDWDSSYNEQFF; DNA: TGTGCCAGCAGCGAAGAGGATTGGGACTCCTCCTACAATGAGCAGTTCTTC
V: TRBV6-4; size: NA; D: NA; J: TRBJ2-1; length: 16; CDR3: CASSATPSGSYNEQFF; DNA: TGTGCCAGCAGTGCTACCCCCTCGGGCTCCTACAATGAGCAGTTCTTC